A selection of T cell receptor beta chains follows, all from one sample in a study of blood T cell repertoires in COVID-19. The data were produced by immunoSEQ multiplex PCR, yet TCRdb's version contains in-frame clones alone and is incomplete. The data show fewer than 400,000 clones, more than 85% seen once. The sample comprised peripheral blood. The receptors were gathered from a human donor in a cohort sampled during active COVID-19. Both conserved end residues are part of each CDR3. Each record gives: V gene, clone size, D gene, J gene, CDR3 DNA, CDR3 protein. The D gene is left open where the match is weak. Size values are once, few and many counts, or a class for expanded clones, and some rows have none.

V gene: TRBV9
clone size: -
D gene: TRBD1
J gene: TRBJ1-2
CDR3 DNA: TGTGCCAGCAGCACCAACCCCCGGGACAGGGGACGATTTGGCTACACCTTC
CDR3 protein: CASSTNPRDRGRFGYTF

V gene: TRBV28
clone size: -
D gene: TRBD1
J gene: TRBJ1-1
CDR3 DNA: TGTGCCAGCAGTCTCCGACAGGGGGGTGACACTGAAGCTTTCTTT
CDR3 protein: CASSLRQGGDTEAFF

V gene: TRBV18
clone size: -
D gene: TRBD1
J gene: TRBJ1-1
CDR3 DNA: TGTGCCAGCTCACCTTATTATGCACAGGGGCAGAACAGGGAGAACACTGAAGCTTTCTTT
CDR3 protein: CASSPYYAQGQNRENTEAFF

V gene: TRBV5-1
clone size: few
D gene: TRBD2
J gene: TRBJ2-2
CDR3 DNA: TGCGCCAGCAGCTTACAACCCATAGCGGGAGAGGTCGGGGAGCTGTTTTTT
CDR3 protein: CASSLQPIAGEVGELFF

V gene: TRBV5-1
clone size: -
D gene: TRBD2
J gene: TRBJ2-3
CDR3 DNA: TGCGCCAGCAGCTTAAACCTAGCGGGGGGAGCAGATACGCAGTATTTT
CDR3 protein: CASSLNLAGGADTQYF

V gene: TRBV30
clone size: many
D gene: -
J gene: TRBJ1-1
CDR3 DNA: TGTGCCTGGAGTAGGGACTATAACACTGAAGCTTTCTTT
CDR3 protein: CAWSRDYNTEAFF

V gene: TRBV7-6
clone size: -
D gene: -
J gene: TRBJ2-7
CDR3 DNA: TGTGCCAGCAGCTTAGACTTACGGGGTTCGGTCGAGCAGTACTTC
CDR3 protein: CASSLDLRGSVEQYF

V gene: TRBV7-9
clone size: -
D gene: TRBD2
J gene: TRBJ2-1
CDR3 DNA: TGTGCCAGCAGCTTAGGTCAGGGAGTAGCGGGAGGGCCCACTGAGCAGTTCTTC
CDR3 protein: CASSLGQGVAGGPTEQFF

V gene: TRBV30
clone size: -
D gene: -
J gene: TRBJ2-3
CDR3 DNA: TGTGCCTGGAGCGAGACTCCCACAGATACGCAGTATTTT
CDR3 protein: CAWSETPTDTQYF

V gene: TRBV7-8
clone size: -
D gene: -
J gene: TRBJ1-1
CDR3 DNA: TGTGCCAGCAGCCCCCGGTTGAACACTGAAGCTTTCTTT
CDR3 protein: CASSPRLNTEAFF

V gene: TRBV18
clone size: few
D gene: -
J gene: TRBJ1-3
CDR3 DNA: TGTGCCAGCTCACCAGGGGGGAGCTCTGGAAACACCATATATTTT
CDR3 protein: CASSPGGSSGNTIYF

V gene: TRBV19
clone size: -
D gene: -
J gene: TRBJ1-5
CDR3 DNA: TGTGCCAGTAGTATTACGGCCCGGGGGAGCCCGGATTTT
CDR3 protein: CASSITARGSPDF

V gene: TRBV7-3
clone size: -
D gene: TRBD1
J gene: TRBJ2-7
CDR3 DNA: TGTGCCAGCAGCTTCACCGGGACAGGGGGGTACGAGCAGTACTTC
CDR3 protein: CASSFTGTGGYEQYF

V gene: TRBV5-4
clone size: few
D gene: TRBD1
J gene: TRBJ1-2
CDR3 DNA: TGTGCCAGCAGCCACCCCGGGACAGGGGGAGGCTACACCTTC
CDR3 protein: CASSHPGTGGGYTF

V gene: TRBV9
clone size: -
D gene: TRBD1
J gene: TRBJ1-2
CDR3 DNA: TGTGCCAGCAGCGGACAACAGGGGCTCGAGGGCTACACCTTC
CDR3 protein: CASSGQQGLEGYTF

V gene: TRBV10-3
clone size: -
D gene: TRBD2
J gene: TRBJ2-5
CDR3 DNA: TGTGCCATCAGTGGATCCCTAGCGGGAGTTAGGGAGACCCAGTACTTC
CDR3 protein: CAISGSLAGVRETQYF

V gene: TRBV3-1/TRBV3-2
clone size: -
D gene: TRBD2
J gene: TRBJ2-4
CDR3 DNA: TGTGCCAGCAGCCCCCCCCCGGGAGGGGGGAACATTCAGTACTTC
CDR3 protein: CASSPPPGGGNIQYF